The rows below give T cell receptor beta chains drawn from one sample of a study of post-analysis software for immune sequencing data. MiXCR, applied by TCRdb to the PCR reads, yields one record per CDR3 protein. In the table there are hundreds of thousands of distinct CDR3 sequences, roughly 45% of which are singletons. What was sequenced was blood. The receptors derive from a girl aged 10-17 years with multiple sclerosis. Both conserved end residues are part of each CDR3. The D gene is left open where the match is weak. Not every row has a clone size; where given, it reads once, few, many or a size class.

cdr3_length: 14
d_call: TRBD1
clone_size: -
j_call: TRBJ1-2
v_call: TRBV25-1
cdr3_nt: TGTGCCAGCAGTCACAGGGGGCTAGTTGATGGCTACACCTTC
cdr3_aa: CASSHRGLVDGYTF

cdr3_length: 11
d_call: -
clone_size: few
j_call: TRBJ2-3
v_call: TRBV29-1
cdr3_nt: TGCAGCGTTGCGGTGACAGATACGCAGTATTTT
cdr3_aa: CSVAVTDTQYF

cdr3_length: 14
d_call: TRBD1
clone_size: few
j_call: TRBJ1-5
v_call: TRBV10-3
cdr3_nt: TGTGCCATCAGGGCGGGACAGGGCAATCAGCCCCAGCATTTT
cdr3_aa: CAIRAGQGNQPQHF

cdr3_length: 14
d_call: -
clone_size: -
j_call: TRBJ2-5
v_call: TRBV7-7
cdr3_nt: TGTGCTAGCAGCTTGACCGGGACGCGGGGGACCCAGTACTTC
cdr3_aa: CASSLTGTRGTQYF

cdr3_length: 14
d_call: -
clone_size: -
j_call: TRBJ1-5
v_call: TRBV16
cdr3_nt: TGTGCCAGCAGCCAAAGACAGAACAATCAGCCCCAGCATTTT
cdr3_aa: CASSQRQNNQPQHF

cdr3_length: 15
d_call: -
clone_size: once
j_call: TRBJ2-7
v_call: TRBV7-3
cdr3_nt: TGTGCCAGCAGCTTAACGGGAGGAAGGCTTGGCGAGCAGTACTTC
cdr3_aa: CASSLTGGRLGEQYF

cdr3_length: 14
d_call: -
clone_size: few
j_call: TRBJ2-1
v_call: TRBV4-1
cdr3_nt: TGCGCCAGCAGCCAAGGACTAGAACAGAATGAGCAGTTCTTC
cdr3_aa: CASSQGLEQNEQFF

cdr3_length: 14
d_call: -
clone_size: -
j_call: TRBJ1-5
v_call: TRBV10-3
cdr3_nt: TGTGCCATCAGGGAGCAAGGCGGCAATCAGCCCCAGCATTTT
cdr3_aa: CAIREQGGNQPQHF

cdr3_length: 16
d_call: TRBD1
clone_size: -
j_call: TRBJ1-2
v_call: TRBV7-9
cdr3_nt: TGTGCCAGCAGCTTCGCAGGGGGGATTACTAACTATGGCTACACCTTC
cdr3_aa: CASSFAGGITNYGYTF

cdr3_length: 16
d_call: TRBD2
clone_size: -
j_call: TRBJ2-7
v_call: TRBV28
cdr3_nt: TGTGCCAGCAGTTTACCCCTAGCGGGAGCTCGCTACGAGCAGTACTTC
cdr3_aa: CASSLPLAGARYEQYF

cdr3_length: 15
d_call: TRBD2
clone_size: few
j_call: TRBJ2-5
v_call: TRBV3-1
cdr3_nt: TGTGCCAGCAGCCAACTAGCGGGAAGACCGGAGACCCAGTACTTC
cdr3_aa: CASSQLAGRPETQYF

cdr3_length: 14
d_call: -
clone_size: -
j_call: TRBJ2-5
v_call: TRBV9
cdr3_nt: TGTGCCAGCAGTCAGGGACTTTTCCAAGGGACCCAGTACTTC
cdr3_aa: CASSQGLFQGTQYF

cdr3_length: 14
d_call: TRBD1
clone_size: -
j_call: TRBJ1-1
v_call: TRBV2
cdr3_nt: TGTGCCAGCCATTCGGGTCAGGGGGACACTGAAGCTTTCTTT
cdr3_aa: CASHSGQGDTEAFF

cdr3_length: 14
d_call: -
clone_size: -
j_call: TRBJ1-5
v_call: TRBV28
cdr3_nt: TGTGCCAGCAGTTGGCGGCTTAGCAATCAGCCCCAGCATTTT
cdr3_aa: CASSWRLSNQPQHF

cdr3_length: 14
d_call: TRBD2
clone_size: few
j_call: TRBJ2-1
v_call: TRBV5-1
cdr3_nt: TGCGCCAGCAGCCTGCGGGAGCTATCGGAAGAGCAGTTCTTC
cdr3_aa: CASSLRELSEEQFF

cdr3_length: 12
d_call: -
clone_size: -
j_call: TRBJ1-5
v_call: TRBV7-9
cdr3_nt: TGTGCCAGGGACGACAGGAATCAGCCCCAGCATTTT
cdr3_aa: CARDDRNQPQHF

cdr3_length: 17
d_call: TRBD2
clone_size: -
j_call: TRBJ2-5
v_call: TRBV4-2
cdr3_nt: TGTGCCAGCAGCCAAGATCTCGTTGGGGGGGACCAAGAGACCCAGTACTTC
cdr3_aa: CASSQDLVGGDQETQYF

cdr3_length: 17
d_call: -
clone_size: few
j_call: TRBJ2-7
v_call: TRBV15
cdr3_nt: TGTGCCACCAGCAGAGACGGGGCCGACGGCTCCTACAATGAGCAGTACTTC
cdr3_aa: CATSRDGADGSYNEQYF

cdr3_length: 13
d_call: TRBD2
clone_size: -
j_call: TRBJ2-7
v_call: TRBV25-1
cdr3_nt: TGTGCCAGCAGTGAGGGAGGGGACCTCGAGCAGTACTTC
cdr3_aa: CASSEGGDLEQYF

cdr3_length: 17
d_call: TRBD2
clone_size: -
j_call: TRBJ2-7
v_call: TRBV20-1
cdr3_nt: TGCAGTGCTAGAGATCGGGGGGTGACTAGCGGGACCTACGAGCAGTACTTC
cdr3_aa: CSARDRGVTSGTYEQYF

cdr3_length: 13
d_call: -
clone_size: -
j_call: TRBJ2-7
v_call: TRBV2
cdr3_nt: TGTGCCACGGGACTCGTCTCAACCTACGAGCAGTACTTC
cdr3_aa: CATGLVSTYEQYF

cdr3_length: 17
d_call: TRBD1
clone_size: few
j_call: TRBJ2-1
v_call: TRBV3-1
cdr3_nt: TGTGCCAGCAGCCAAGATGGATACAGGGGGCGGTACAATGAGCAGTTCTTC
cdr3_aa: CASSQDGYRGRYNEQFF

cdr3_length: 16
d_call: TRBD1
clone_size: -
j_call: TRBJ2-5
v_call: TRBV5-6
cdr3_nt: TGTGCCAGCAGCCGGACAGGCCGGCAGGGTGGCGAGACCCAGTACTTC
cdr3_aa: CASSRTGRQGGETQYF

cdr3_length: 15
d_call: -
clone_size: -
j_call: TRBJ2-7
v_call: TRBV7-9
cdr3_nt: TGTGCCAGCAGCCATCCCGGGACCCGGGGCTACGAGCAGTACTTC
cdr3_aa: CASSHPGTRGYEQYF

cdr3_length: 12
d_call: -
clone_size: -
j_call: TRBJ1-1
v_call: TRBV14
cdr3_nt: TGTGCCAGCAGCCAAGGACGGGCTAGAGCTTTCTTT
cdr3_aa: CASSQGRARAFF

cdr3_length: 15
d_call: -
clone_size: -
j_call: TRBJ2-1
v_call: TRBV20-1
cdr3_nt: TGCAGTGCCCCTCGGTGGGAGGAGTCCTACAATGAGCAGTTCTTC
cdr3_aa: CSAPRWEESYNEQFF